This TCR beta chain derives from a study of blood T cell repertoires in COVID-19. Background on the study: COVID-19 samples from acute and convalescent phases originated in the United States, Italy and Spain.

Data came from immunoSEQ multiplex PCR; TCRdb stores just in-frame clones and leaves some out. The repertoire holds approximately 200,000 clones, with around 90% as singletons. Each participant's cohort was designated according to participant-reported clinical history. Resolution of symptoms, clearance, or two negative PCRs was present in recovered Cohort 3 donors. The receptor comes from a woman aged 25-40 years who had recovered from COVID-19. Sequenced: PBMCs or T cells enriched from blood (not recorded which).

DNA for the CDR3: TGTGCCAGTAGGTCCCCGGGACAGACTTTAGCTAACTATGGCTACACCTTC. It codes for CASRSPGQTLANYGYTF. The V call is TRBV19, the J call TRBJ1-2, with TRBD1 matching 7 bases. The CDR3 spans 17 residues. Germline CDR1 reads LNHDA; CDR2 reads SQIVND (reference sequence). V trimming: 6 bases; J trimming: 0 bases; junction bases outside the gene matches: 13.